This T cell receptor (beta chain) was sequenced during a study of cytomegalovirus exposure and HLA in healthy donors. Whole-study context: Ancestry clustering placed around 81% of some 400 genotyped donors in the Caucasian-associated cluster.

The primer mix had 60 Vbeta and 13 Jbeta primers. The method was immunoSEQ multiplex PCR; TCRdb's version includes in-frame clones alone and lacks a portion of them. The sample records roughly 180,000 clones, roughly 75% being singletons. Germline-derived CDR1 and CDR2 are SGHNT and YENEEA. The V gene end was trimmed by 1 base and the J gene end by 0 bases; junction bases not matched to a gene: 6. This CDR3 contains 17 residues. The origin of this receptor is a female donor in good health and CMV-seronegative. Material: PBMCs. The rearrangement joins TRBV11-3 to TRBJ2-3; 8 bases match TRBD2. The CDR3 DNA is TGTGCCAGCAGCTTAGGAACTCCGGGGGGGAGCACAGATACGCAGTATTTT. Its protein is CASSLGTPGGSTDTQYF.